One and the same sample provided the 19 T cell receptor beta chains below, sequenced in a study of shared clonotypes between healthy human individuals. Method: immunoSEQ multiplex PCR; TCRdb's copy keeps in-frame clones and lacks some. The profile shows under 1,100,000 clones, 70% to 80% of them singletons. Sequencing was carried out using memory CD4+ T cells from PBMCs. Regarding subset: CD45RA-negative fraction. These receptors were collected from a man between 18 and 29 years old in good health. Some clones in this sample may be carry-over from other donors' samples.

The V gene is TRBV6-1, the J gene TRBJ1-2; no clear D gene. The CDR3 consists of 14 residues. Per the germline V gene, CDR1 is MNHNS and CDR2 is SASEGT. V lost 4 bases, J lost 4 bases, and 13 bases lay in between. CDR3 DNA: TGTGCCAGCAGTGTCGGTAGGCAGGTCTATGGCTACACCTTC. As protein: CASSVGRQVYGYTF.

CDR3 DNA sequence: TGTGCCAGCAGCCGGACTAGCGGGAGGGGCGAGCAGTACTTC. Its protein product is CASSRTSGRGEQYF. The chain has TRBV7-8 and TRBJ2-7; 15 positions match TRBD2. From germline, CDR1 is SGHVS and CDR2 FQNEAQ. The CDR3 has 14 amino acids. V shed 5 bases, J shed 6 bases, and the junction held 2 bases outside the gene matches.

This clone was counted a single time. The chain links TRBV5-1 to TRBJ2-3, with D possibly matching TRBD1 (6 bases). The V and J ends lost 0 bases and 0 bases respectively, with 11 bases between them. The germline V gene has CDR1 SGHRS and CDR2 YFSETQ. There are 16 residues in the CDR3. The CDR3 spells CASSLEIRGSTDTQYF. DNA for the CDR3: TGCGCCAGCAGCTTGGAGATCAGGGGTAGCACAGATACGCAGTATTTT.

The V and J genes are TRBV29-1 and TRBJ1-2; TRBD1 matches 7 bases. The length of the CDR3 is 12 residues. Germline assignment: CDR1 SQVTM and CDR2 ANQGSEA. With V trimmed by 6 bases and J by 3 bases, 4 bases remained unmatched. CDR3 protein: CSVKTGDYGYTF. Written as DNA, the CDR3 is TGCAGCGTCAAAACAGGGGACTATGGCTACACCTTC.

V is TRBV4-1 and J is TRBJ2-5; 7 nucleotides line up with TRBD2. The CDR3 is 14 amino acids. V lost 3 bases and J lost 5; bases outside the gene matches: 6. In germline, CDR1 is MGHRA, CDR2 YSYEKL. CDR3 region: CASSQETSSETQYF. The CDR3 region has the DNA TGCGCCAGCAGCCAGGAGACTAGCTCGGAGACCCAGTACTTC.

The gene calls are TRBV29-1 and TRBJ2-1; perhaps TRBD2 as D (5 bases). Trimming removed 4 bases at V and 1 base at J, with 8 bases between. The CDR3 runs 13 residues. Germline CDR1 is SQVTM and CDR2 is ANQGSEA. CDR3 protein: CSVVSGSYNEQFF. CDR3 nucleotides: TGCAGCGTTGTGTCGGGGTCCTACAATGAGCAGTTCTTC.

V is TRBV27 and J is TRBJ1-3; TRBD1 agrees at 7 bases. V was pared by 5 bases and J by 3 bases, with 7 bases of the junction left unmatched. Germline V CDR1 and CDR2: MNHEY, SMNVEV (reference sequence). The CDR3 is 15 amino acids. The CDR3 DNA follows: TGTGCCAGCAGTCCCAGGGGGAACCTTGGAAACACCATATATTTT. Protein product: CASSPRGNLGNTIYF.

In its sample, this clone was seen once. CDR3 amino acids: CASSKGQGFYGYTF. The CDR3 coding sequence is TGTGCCAGCAGTAAGGGACAGGGATTCTATGGCTACACCTTC. V gene TRBV28 combines with J gene TRBJ1-2; 9 nucleotides align to TRBD1. The CDR3 is made up of 14 amino acids. Germline lookup yields CDR1 MDHEN and CDR2 SYDVKM. V lost 5 bases to trimming and J lost 4 bases; unmatched junction nucleotides: 5.

The chain carries TRBV9 and TRBJ2-2; 7 bases align to TRBD1. The germline V gene encodes CDR1 SGDLS and CDR2 YYNGEE. Losses at the gene ends were 4 bases for V and 3 bases for J; bases not matched to a gene: 6. The CDR3 runs to 15 residues. For the CDR3, the DNA is TGTGCCAGCAGCATGCGGACAGGATACACCGGGGAGCTGTTTTTT. Translating gives CASSMRTGYTGELFF.

The V call is TRBV30, the J call TRBJ2-7, with a weak D call TRBD1 (6 bases). The CDR3 is made up of 13 amino acids. Trimming removed 5 bases from V and 6 bases from J, with 17 bases in between. Germline CDR1 reads GTSNPN; CDR2 reads SVGIG (reference sequence). The CDR3 spells CAWGLTMGAEQYF. CDR3 sequence (DNA): TGTGCCTGGGGCCTCACAATGGGGGCCGAGCAGTACTTC.

In its sample, this clone was seen a few times. A single base separates this from a much larger clone, so it may be a read error. This chain uses TRBV30 with TRBJ2-7, with TRBD2 as a possible D gene (5 bases). Deletions cut 8 bases from V and 5 bases from J, with 19 bases between. CDR3 length: 13 amino acids. Looked up from germline, CDR1 is GTSNPN and CDR2 is SVGIG (reference sequence). For the CDR3, the DNA is TGTGCCAGACCCAAGACAAGAGCGGACGAGCAGTACTTC. Translated: CARPKTRADEQYF.

The chain uses TRBV11-3 and TRBJ2-5; D possibly corresponds to TRBD1 (5 bases). Trimming cost V 6 bases and J 2 bases, with 10 bases left between them. The CDR3 is 13 residues long. Germline CDR1 SGHNT, CDR2 YENEEA. The CDR3, as DNA: TGTGCCAGCAGTCTGACAGAGCAAGAGACCCAGTACTTC. It translates to CASSLTEQETQYF. Full variable domain (remainder filled in from reference TRBV11-3 and TRBJ2-5): EAGVVQSPRYKIIEKKQPVAFWCNPISGHNTLYWYLQNLGQGPELLIRYENEEAVDDSQLPKDRFSAERLKGVDSTLKIQPAELGDSAVYLCASSLTEQETQYFGPGTRLLVL.

Remarks on this clone: This likely stems from a read error, as it lies one base from a far larger clone. The chain links TRBV4-1 to TRBJ2-3; tentatively, D is TRBD2 (6 bases). This CDR3 has 14 amino acids. CDR1 and CDR2 from the germline V gene are MGHRA and YSYEKL. The CDR3 region is CASGHGGNPDTQYF. The CDR3 coding sequence is TGCGCCAGCGGCCACGGAGGGAACCCAGATACGCAGTATTTT.

This chain connects TRBV5-1 to TRBJ2-5; TRBD2 might be the D (6 bases). The CDR3 runs to 15 residues. V lost 5 bases and J 5 bases, leaving 19 bases between the germline ends. In germline, CDR1 is SGHRS, CDR2 YFSETQ. CDR3 bases: TGCGCCAGCAGTTCGGGCGGGGACGGGACGGAGACCCAGTACTTC. Its protein product is CASSSGGDGTETQYF.

For this clone: Other DNA sequences in the same sample also yield this CDR3. The chain is built from TRBV28 and TRBJ1-5; no firm D call. This CDR3 contains 12 residues. V dropped 3 bases and J dropped 7 bases, with 7 bases sitting between them. Germline CDR1 and CDR2: MDHEN and SYDVKM. The CDR3 sequence is CASSFSGQPQHF. In DNA, the CDR3 is TGTGCCAGCAGTTTCAGCGGGCAGCCCCAGCATTTT. Looking up the rest from reference TRBV28 and TRBJ1-5 gives the full variable domain: DVKVTQSSRYLVKRTGEKVFLECVQDMDHENMFWYRQDPGLGLRLIYFSYDVKMKEKGDIPEGYSVSREKKERFSLILESASTNQTSMYLCASSFSGQPQHFGDGTRLSIL.

This clone has a single count. V gene TRBV6-5 combines with J gene TRBJ1-5; possible D gene TRBD1, 6 bases. The CDR3 runs to 14 residues. V was shortened by 6 bases and J by 1 base, with 10 bases between the two germline ends. Germline CDR1 and CDR2: MNHEY and SVGAGI. CDR3 amino acids: CASRRGESNQPQHF. CDR3 nucleotides: TGTGCCAGCAGGAGGGGGGAGAGCAATCAGCCCCAGCATTTT.

The chain uses TRBV28 and TRBJ1-5, with a weak D call TRBD1 (5 bases). Trimming cost V 4 bases and J 2 bases, with 12 bases left between them. The CDR3 contains 15 residues. From germline, CDR1 is MDHEN and CDR2 SYDVKM. The CDR3, as DNA: TGTGCCAGCAGTTGGGGCGGATCAGGCAATCAGCCCCAGCATTTT. It codes for CASSWGGSGNQPQHF. Supplemented by reference TRBV28 and TRBJ1-5, the full variable domain reads DVKVTQSSRYLVKRTGEKVFLECVQDMDHENMFWYRQDPGLGLRLIYFSYDVKMKEKGDIPEGYSVSREKKERFSLILESASTNQTSMYLCASSWGGSGNQPQHFGDGTRLSIL.

The chain employs TRBV28 and TRBJ1-4, with D unresolved. The CDR3 is 13 amino acids. Germline V lookup: CDR1 MDHEN, CDR2 SYDVKM. Trimming took off 6 bases at V and 5 bases at J, with 10 bases between the two ends. The CDR3 reads CASRGGKNEKLFF. The CDR3 DNA sequence: TGTGCCAGCAGGGGAGGGAAAAATGAAAAACTGTTTTTT. Variable domain in full (rest from reference TRBV28 and TRBJ1-4): DVKVTQSSRYLVKRTGEKVFLECVQDMDHENMFWYRQDPGLGLRLIYFSYDVKMKEKGDIPEGYSVSREKKERFSLILESASTNQTSMYLCASRGGKNEKLFFGSGTQLSVL.

This chain uses TRBV6-6 with TRBJ1-5; 10 bases are a match to TRBD1. The V gene's germline CDR1 is MNHNY and CDR2 SVGAGI (reference sequence). The CDR3 contains 16 residues. With V trimmed by 8 bases and J by 2 bases, 9 bases remained unmatched. The DNA for the CDR3 is TGTGCCAGCGTCAGACAGGGGGCGGTTGGCAATCAGCCCCAGCATTTT. This encodes CASVRQGAVGNQPQHF.